This T cell receptor (beta chain) was identified in a study of blood T cell repertoires in COVID-19. On the study more broadly: The United States, Italy and Spain were the sources of the acute and convalescent COVID-19 samples. PBMCs, B-cell-depleted T cells, or T cells were the source of the cDNA or gDNA that made up the material.

Data came from immunoSEQ multiplex PCR; TCRdb stores just in-frame clones and leaves some out. The sample records roughly 140,000 clones, 80% to 90% being singletons. This receptor was taken from a woman aged 55-69 years with active COVID-19. Material for sequencing was peripheral blood.

The CDR3 bases are TGTGCCAGCAGTTTAGGTCAGGGGGCCAGAGAGACCCAGTACTTC. Translated: CASSLGQGARETQYF. J is TRBJ2-5 and V is TRBV27, with TRBD1 identical over 8 bases. The CDR3 runs to 15 residues. The germline V gene encodes CDR1 MNHEY and CDR2 SMNVEV (reference sequence). Losses at the gene ends were 2 bases for V and 4 bases for J; bases not matched to a gene: 6.